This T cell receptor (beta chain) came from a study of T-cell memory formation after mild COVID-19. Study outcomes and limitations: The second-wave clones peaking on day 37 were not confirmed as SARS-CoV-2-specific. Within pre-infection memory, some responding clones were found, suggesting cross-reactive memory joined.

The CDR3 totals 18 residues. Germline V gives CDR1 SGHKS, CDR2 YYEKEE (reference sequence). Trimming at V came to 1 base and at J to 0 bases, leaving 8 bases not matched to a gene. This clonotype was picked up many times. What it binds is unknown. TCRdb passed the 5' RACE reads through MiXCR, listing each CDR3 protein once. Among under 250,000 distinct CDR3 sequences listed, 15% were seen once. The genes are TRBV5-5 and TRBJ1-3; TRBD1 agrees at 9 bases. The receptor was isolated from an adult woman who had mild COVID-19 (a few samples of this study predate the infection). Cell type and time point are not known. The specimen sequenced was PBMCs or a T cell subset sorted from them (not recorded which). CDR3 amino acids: CASSLNYGQGTSGNTIYF. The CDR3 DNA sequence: TGTGCCAGCAGCTTGAACTACGGACAGGGGACCTCTGGAAACACCATATATTTT.